This entry lists 4 T cell receptor beta chains sequenced from one sample in a study of PD-L1 blockade in urothelial cancer. Profiled with immunoSEQ multiplex PCR; TCRdb holds only in-frame clones, not every one. This table holds tens of thousands of clones, 80% to 95% found once. Sequences were derived from PBMCs, sampled around atezolizumab (anti-PD-L1) treatment. These receptors were obtained from a man between 65 and 79 years old with urothelial cancer.

The chain carries TRBV29-1 and TRBJ2-7, with 7 bases identical to TRBD1. J lost 0 bases, V lost 4 bases, and 12 bases had no gene match. CDR1 is SQVTM, CDR2 ANQGSEA, per germline. CDR3 size: 16 residues. CDR3 sequence reads: CSVVALTGDSSYEQYF. The CDR3 DNA reads TGCAGCGTTGTCGCCTTAACAGGGGATAGCTCCTACGAGCAGTACTTC.

This CDR3 is CASSLAGRGLSDEQFF. The CDR3 nucleotides are TGTGCCAGCAGCTTGGCCGGCAGGGGGCTTAGTGATGAGCAGTTCTTC. This sequence joins TRBV5-4 and TRBJ2-1, with TRBD1 matching over 8 bases. This CDR3 is 16 amino acids long. The junction had 10 bases not matched to a gene; V was cut back by 0 bases and J by 8 bases. Looked up from germline, CDR1 is SGHNT and CDR2 is YYREEE (reference sequence).

The chain combines TRBV6-5 with TRBJ1-1, with D perhaps matching TRBD1 (5 bases). Germline V gives CDR1 MNHEY, CDR2 SVGAGI. The ends were cut back, 3 bases at V and 5 bases at J, with 16 bases in the middle. The CDR3 sequence is 15 residues long. As DNA, the CDR3 is TGTGCCAGCAGTTATTCTTTTATGGGGGGAACTGAAGCTTTCTTT. This encodes CASSYSFMGGTEAFF.

A single count supports this clone. The chain uses TRBV9 and TRBJ2-7; 8 bases are shared with TRBD1. The CDR3 is 14 residues long. Trimming took 3 bases from V and 4 from J; bases not matched to a gene: 6. CDR1 SGDLS and CDR2 YYNGEE come from the germline V gene. The CDR3 DNA is TGTGCCAGCAGCGCCGGGACAGGTGTATACGAGCAGTACTTC. Residues: CASSAGTGVYEQYF.